Listed below are T cell receptor beta chains from one sample, sequenced in a study of T-cell reconstitution after alpha-beta-depleted transplantation in children. TCRdb re-called the PCR reads with MiXCR, one entry per CDR3 protein. The table has a few hundred thousand distinct CDR3 sequences, over 9% seen once. The sample in question was PBMCs from the stem cell graft donor, obtained from the stem cell graft. Source of these receptors: a human donor who donated a stem cell graft to a child with acute lymphoblastic leukemia. Each CDR3 is given with its conserved first and last residue. D genes are given only for firm matches. Only part of the rows carry a size: once, few, many, or a class if the clone is expanded.

D	V	size	J	DNA	CDR3
NA	TRBV7-2	few	TRBJ1-5	TGTGCCAGCAGCTTAGTGGCCACTAGCAATCAGCCCCAGCATTTT	CASSLVATSNQPQHF
TRBD1	TRBV7-6	many	TRBJ2-2	TGTGCCAGCAGCTCCCCGGGACAGGCGAACACCGGGGAGCTGTTTTTT	CASSSPGQANTGELFF
NA	TRBV7-8	NA	TRBJ1-6	TGTGCCAGCAGTTCTATCGCGTCCCGGGGTTATTCACCCCTCCACTTT	CASSSIASRGYSPLHF
NA	TRBV21-1	NA	TRBJ2-2	TGTGCCAGCAGCAAAATGGGGACTAGCGGGAGTACCGGGGAGCTGTTTTTT	CASSKMGTSGSTGELFF
NA	TRBV24-1	NA	TRBJ1-5	TGTGCCACCAGTGATCCGGACAGTTACAATCAGCCCCAGCATTTT	CATSDPDSYNQPQHF
TRBD1	TRBV5-1	many	TRBJ1-2	TGCGCCAGCAGCCTTCAGGGAGACAGGGGCCCCGGCTACACCTTC	CASSLQGDRGPGYTF
NA	TRBV2	few	TRBJ2-1	TGTGCCAGCAGTGACGACCTCGCCTGGGATGAGCAGTTCTTC	CASSDDLAWDEQFF
TRBD2	TRBV11-2	few	TRBJ2-5	TGTGCCAGCAGCCTCCCAGGGGGACTAGCGGGAGGGTTGTACCAAGAGACCCAGTACTTC	CASSLPGGLAGGLYQETQYF
NA	TRBV5-1	few	TRBJ1-1	TGCGCCAGCAGCTTGGCCCCAGGCCGGAACACTGAAGCTTTCTTT	CASSLAPGRNTEAFF
NA	TRBV7-3	many	TRBJ2-1	TGTGCCAGCAGCTCGACGGGGCCGTCCTACAATGAGCAGTTCTTC	CASSSTGPSYNEQFF
NA	TRBV9	NA	TRBJ2-7	TGTGCCAGCAGCGTAGTGCCCCCTACCTCCCTCTACGAGCAGTACTTC	CASSVVPPTSLYEQYF
NA	TRBV7-8	many	TRBJ2-2	TGTGCCAGCAGCTTCCCACCGGGACGCCGGGATACCGGGGAGCTGTTTTTT	CASSFPPGRRDTGELFF
NA	TRBV5-6	few	TRBJ1-1	TGTGCCAGCAGCTTTTCCCGGATTCGGCAGGGCCTCTCTGAAGCTTTCTTT	CASSFSRIRQGLSEAFF
TRBD1	TRBV15	few	TRBJ2-1	TGTGCCACCAGCACAGGTGGACAGGGGCTTCGCAATGAGCAGTTCTTC	CATSTGGQGLRNEQFF
TRBD2	TRBV28	NA	TRBJ2-7	TGTGCCAGCAGTTCAGGGACTAGCGGGAGAGGGGCCTACGAGCAGTACTTC	CASSSGTSGRGAYEQYF
TRBD2	TRBV5-1	few	TRBJ2-7	TGCGCCAGCAGTTCCGCTAGCGGGAGGGCCTTCTACGAGCAGTACTTC	CASSSASGRAFYEQYF
NA	TRBV20-1	NA	TRBJ1-2	TGCAGTGCTAGAGAACCGGGCAACTATGGCTACACCTTC	CSAREPGNYGYTF
NA	TRBV29-1	few	TRBJ1-4	TGCAGCGCCCAAGATAATGAAAAACTGTTTTTT	CSAQDNEKLFF
TRBD1	TRBV7-2	few	TRBJ2-7	TGTGCCAGCAGCCCCCAGGCGGGACAGGGGCGTCACGAGCAGTACTTC	CASSPQAGQGRHEQYF
NA	TRBV24-1	NA	TRBJ2-7	TGTGCCACCAGTCGTGATAGGAACTCCTACGAGCAGTACTTC	CATSRDRNSYEQYF
TRBD2	TRBV9	few	TRBJ2-5	TGTGCCAGCAGCGTAGCGCTAGCGGCCGGAGAAGAGACCCAGTACTTC	CASSVALAAGEETQYF
TRBD2	TRBV6-4	few	TRBJ2-3	TGTGCCAGCAGTTTGACTAGCGGGACCGCAGATACGCAGTATTTT	CASSLTSGTADTQYF
TRBD1	TRBV5-1	NA	TRBJ2-1	TGCGCCAGCAGCTGGGACAGACACTACAATGAGCAGTTCTTC	CASSWDRHYNEQFF
TRBD1	TRBV7-2	NA	TRBJ2-7	TGTGCCAGCAGCGCTACCGGGACAGGGGTTGACGAGCAGTACTTC	CASSATGTGVDEQYF
TRBD1	TRBV5-6	many	TRBJ1-1	TGTGCCAGCAGCTTACCGACAGGGGTTTATACTGAAGCTTTCTTT	CASSLPTGVYTEAFF
TRBD2	TRBV10-3	few	TRBJ2-2	TGTGCCTCCCAAGCGGGAGCGGTCACCGGGGAGCTGTTTTTT	CASQAGAVTGELFF
TRBD2	TRBV7-9	few	TRBJ2-4	TGTGCCAGCAGCCCACCAGTCTGGCGGGAGAACTACATTCAGTACTTC	CASSPPVWRENYIQYF
TRBD2	TRBV5-1	NA	TRBJ2-1	TGCGCCAGCAGCCTGACTAGCGGGATGGGAAATGAGCGGTTCTTC	CASSLTSGMGNERFF
NA	TRBV4-3	many	TRBJ2-7	TGCGCCAGCAGCCAAGATTTGCCTGGTGGACTCAATCTCCACGAGCAGTACTTC	CASSQDLPGGLNLHEQYF
NA	TRBV12-3/TRBV12-4	few	TRBJ1-2	TGTGCCAGCAGTTTAGCTTTGGAAGGGCATGGCTACACCTTC	CASSLALEGHGYTF
TRBD1	TRBV20-1	few	TRBJ2-1	TGCAGTGCTACGGGACAGGGCGAGAATGAGCAGTTCTTC	CSATGQGENEQFF
TRBD1	TRBV14	NA	TRBJ2-1	TGTGCCAGCAGCCTTCGGACAGGGGGCATGGATGAGCAGTTCTTC	CASSLRTGGMDEQFF
NA	TRBV7-2	few	TRBJ1-3	TGTGCCAGCAGCTTAGGCGTAGTTGGAAACACCATATATTTT	CASSLGVVGNTIYF
NA	TRBV4-3	many	TRBJ1-4	TGCGCCAGCAGCGCTGAGGGGAATGAAAAACTGTTTTTT	CASSAEGNEKLFF
NA	TRBV9	few	TRBJ2-1	TGTGCCAGCAGCGCCCCAGGCCGTAATGAGCAGTTCTTC	CASSAPGRNEQFF
TRBD2	TRBV9	few	TRBJ2-7	TGTGCCAGCAGCGTAGGGCTAGCGGGCCATCTCTCCTACGAGCAGTACTTC	CASSVGLAGHLSYEQYF
TRBD1	TRBV7-2	few	TRBJ2-4	TGTGCCAGCAGCTTAGAAGGGACAGTTGTGAACATTCAGTACTTC	CASSLEGTVVNIQYF
TRBD1	TRBV10-2	NA	TRBJ2-6	TGCGCCAGCAAGGGGAGGCAGGGGGCCTCTGGGGCCAACGTCCTGACTTTC	CASKGRQGASGANVLTF
TRBD1	TRBV7-2	NA	TRBJ1-2	TGTGCCAGCAGTGCCGGGACAGGCCTTAACTATGGCTACACCTTC	CASSAGTGLNYGYTF
NA	TRBV5-1	NA	TRBJ1-1	TGCGCCAGCAGCCCCGAATTGAGTACTGAAGCTTTCTTT	CASSPELSTEAFF
NA	TRBV9	few	TRBJ2-1	TGTGCCAGCAGCTTTGGACTCCGTGATGAGCAGTTCTTC	CASSFGLRDEQFF
NA	TRBV7-6	NA	TRBJ1-5	TGTGCCAGCAGCTCGCAACCGGGACCAAATCAGCCCCAGCATTTT	CASSSQPGPNQPQHF
NA	TRBV7-9	few	TRBJ1-2	TGTGCCAGCAGCCCAGGGTTTTCTGGCTACACCTTC	CASSPGFSGYTF
TRBD1	TRBV14	NA	TRBJ2-7	TGTGCCAGCAGCTCCACGGGGGGACAGGGGGCGCAGTACTTCTACGAGCAGTACTTC	CASSSTGGQGAQYFYEQYF
NA	TRBV12-3/TRBV12-4	many	TRBJ2-5	TGTGCCAGCAGTTTGAGACAGGCCCAAGAGACCCAGTACTTC	CASSLRQAQETQYF
NA	TRBV27	NA	TRBJ2-5	TGTGCCAGCAGTTTGTTGGCGAGGGAGACCCAGTACTTC	CASSLLARETQYF
NA	TRBV6-2/TRBV6-3	NA	TRBJ1-1	TGTGCCAGCAGTTTCGGACGGTTGGGGACTGAAGCTTTCTTT	CASSFGRLGTEAFF
NA	TRBV11-2	few	TRBJ2-3	TGTGCCAGCAGCAGATACGGAGATACGCAGTATTTT	CASSRYGDTQYF
NA	TRBV20-1	NA	TRBJ2-3	TGCAGTGCACGGCCCCCAGATACGCAGTATTTT	CSARPPDTQYF
NA	TRBV5-1	NA	TRBJ2-1	TGCGCCAGCAGCTTGGGGGGCGGAGGGAGCTCCTACAATGAGCAGTTCTTC	CASSLGGGGSSYNEQFF
NA	TRBV29-1	NA	TRBJ2-7	TGCAGCGGCGTTAACAGGGGGGGAACCTACGAGCAGTACTTC	CSGVNRGGTYEQYF
TRBD2	TRBV12-3/TRBV12-4	NA	TRBJ2-7	TGTGCCAGCAGTCCACTAGCGGGCCAGAGCTACGAGCAGTACTTC	CASSPLAGQSYEQYF